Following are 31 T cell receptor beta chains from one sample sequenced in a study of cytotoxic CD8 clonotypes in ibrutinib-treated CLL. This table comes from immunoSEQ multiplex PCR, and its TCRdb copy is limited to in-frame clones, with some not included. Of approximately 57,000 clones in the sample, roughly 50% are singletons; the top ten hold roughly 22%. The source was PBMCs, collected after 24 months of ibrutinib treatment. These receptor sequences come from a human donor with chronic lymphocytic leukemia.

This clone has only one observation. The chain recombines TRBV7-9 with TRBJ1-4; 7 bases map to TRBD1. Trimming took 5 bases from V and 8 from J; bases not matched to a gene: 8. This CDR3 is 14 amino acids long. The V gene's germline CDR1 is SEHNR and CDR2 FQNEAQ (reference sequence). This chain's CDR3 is CASSPPGGGEKLFF. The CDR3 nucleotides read TGTGCCAGCAGCCCCCCAGGGGGTGGCGAAAAACTGTTTTTT. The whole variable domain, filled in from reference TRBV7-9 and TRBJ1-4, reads DTGVSQNPRHKITKRGQNVTFRCDPISEHNRLYWYRQTLGQGPEFLTYFQNEAQLEKSRLLSDRFSAERPKGSFSTLEIQRTEQGDSAMYLCASSPPGGGEKLFFGSGTQLSVL.

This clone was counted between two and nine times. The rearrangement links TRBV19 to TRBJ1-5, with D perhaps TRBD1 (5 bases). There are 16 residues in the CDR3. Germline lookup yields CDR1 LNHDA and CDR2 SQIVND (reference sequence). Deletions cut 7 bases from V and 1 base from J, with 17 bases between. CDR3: CASTYAGRGSNQPQHF. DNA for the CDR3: TGTGCCAGTACCTATGCAGGGCGAGGGAGCAATCAGCCCCAGCATTTT.

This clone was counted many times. The CDR3, as DNA: TGTGCCAGCAGCTCCGGGAGGGGGAGAGAAGCTTTCTTT. This encodes CASSSGRGREAFF. The chain links TRBV21-1 to TRBJ1-1. TRBV21-1 is a recognized pseudogene. The CDR3 consists of 13 residues.

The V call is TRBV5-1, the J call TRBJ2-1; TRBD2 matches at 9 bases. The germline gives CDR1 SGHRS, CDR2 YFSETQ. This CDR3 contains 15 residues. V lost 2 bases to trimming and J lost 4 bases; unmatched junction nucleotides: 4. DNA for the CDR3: TGCGCCAGCAGCTTCCAGCGGGGGGATTACAATGAGCAGTTCTTC. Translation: CASSFQRGDYNEQFF.

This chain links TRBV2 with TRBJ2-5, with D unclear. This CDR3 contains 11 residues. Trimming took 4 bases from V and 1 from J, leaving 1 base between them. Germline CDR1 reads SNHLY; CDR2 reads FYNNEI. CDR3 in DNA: TGTGCCAGCAGTGCCCAAGAGACCCAGTACTTC. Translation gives CASSAQETQYF.

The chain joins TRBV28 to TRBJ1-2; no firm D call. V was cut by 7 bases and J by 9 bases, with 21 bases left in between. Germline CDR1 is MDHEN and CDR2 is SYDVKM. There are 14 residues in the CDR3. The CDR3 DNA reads TGTGCCAGCACTGAAGAAGGGAGGGCCCTACGCTACACCTTC. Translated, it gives CASTEEGRALRYTF.

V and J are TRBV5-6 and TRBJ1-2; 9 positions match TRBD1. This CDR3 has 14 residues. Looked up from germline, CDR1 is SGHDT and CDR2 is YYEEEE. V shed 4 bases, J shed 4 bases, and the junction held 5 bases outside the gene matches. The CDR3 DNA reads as TGTGCCAGCAGCCTCGGGACAGGGATCTATGGCTACACCTTC. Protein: CASSLGTGIYGYTF.

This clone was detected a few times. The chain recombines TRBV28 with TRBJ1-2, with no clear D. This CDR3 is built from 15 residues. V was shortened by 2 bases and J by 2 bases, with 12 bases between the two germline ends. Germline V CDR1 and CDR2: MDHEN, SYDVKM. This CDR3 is CASSLALYRNYGYTF. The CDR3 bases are TGTGCCAGCAGTTTAGCATTATATAGGAACTATGGCTACACCTTC.

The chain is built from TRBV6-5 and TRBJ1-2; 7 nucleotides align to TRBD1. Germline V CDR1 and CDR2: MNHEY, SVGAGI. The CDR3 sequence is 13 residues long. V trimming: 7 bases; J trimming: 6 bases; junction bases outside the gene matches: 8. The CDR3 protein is CASILRDRDGYTF. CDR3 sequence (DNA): TGTGCCAGCATTTTACGTGACAGGGATGGCTACACCTTC.

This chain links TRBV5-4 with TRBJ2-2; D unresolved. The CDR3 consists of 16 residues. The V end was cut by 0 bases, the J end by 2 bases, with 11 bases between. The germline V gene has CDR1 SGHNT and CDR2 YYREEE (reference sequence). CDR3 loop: CASSLEGRTNTGELFF. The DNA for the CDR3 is TGTGCCAGCAGCTTGGAGGGCAGAACCAACACCGGGGAGCTGTTTTTT.

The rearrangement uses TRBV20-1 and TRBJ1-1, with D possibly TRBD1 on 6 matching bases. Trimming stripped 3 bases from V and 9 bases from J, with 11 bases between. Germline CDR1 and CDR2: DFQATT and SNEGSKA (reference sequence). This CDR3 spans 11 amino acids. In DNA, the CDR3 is TGCAGTGCTAGGGCAGGGGATCAAGCTTTCTTT. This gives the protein CSARAGDQAFF.

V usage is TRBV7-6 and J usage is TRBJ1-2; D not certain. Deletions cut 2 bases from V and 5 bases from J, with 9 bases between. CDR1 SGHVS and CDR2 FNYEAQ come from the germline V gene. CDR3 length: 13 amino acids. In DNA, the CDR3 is TGTGCCAGCAGCTTATCAGGAACTTATGGCTACACCTTC. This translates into CASSLSGTYGYTF.

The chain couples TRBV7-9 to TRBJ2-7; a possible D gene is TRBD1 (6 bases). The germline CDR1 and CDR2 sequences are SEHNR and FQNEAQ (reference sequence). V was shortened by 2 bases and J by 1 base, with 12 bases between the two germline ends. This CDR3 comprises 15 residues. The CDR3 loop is CASSLQGPSSYEQYF. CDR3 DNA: TGTGCCAGCAGCTTACAGGGGCCCTCTTCCTACGAGCAGTACTTC.

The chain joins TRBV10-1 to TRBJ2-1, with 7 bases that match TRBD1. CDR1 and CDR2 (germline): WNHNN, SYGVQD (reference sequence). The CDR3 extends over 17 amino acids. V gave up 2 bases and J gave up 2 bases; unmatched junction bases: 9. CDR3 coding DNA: TGCGCCAGCAGTGAGGGTTCTAGGGGGCAGACCTACAATGAGCAGTTCTTC. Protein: CASSEGSRGQTYNEQFF.

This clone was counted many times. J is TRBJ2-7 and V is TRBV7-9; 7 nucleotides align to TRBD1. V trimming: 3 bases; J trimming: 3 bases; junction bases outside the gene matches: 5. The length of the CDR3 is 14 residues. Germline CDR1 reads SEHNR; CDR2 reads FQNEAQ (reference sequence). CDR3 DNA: TGTGCCAGCAGCTTGGGCGGACAGGACTACGAGCAGTACTTC. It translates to CASSLGGQDYEQYF.

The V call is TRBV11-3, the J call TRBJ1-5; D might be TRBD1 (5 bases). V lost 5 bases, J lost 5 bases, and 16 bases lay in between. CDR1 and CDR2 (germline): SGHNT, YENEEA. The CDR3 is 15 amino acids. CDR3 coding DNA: TGTGCCAGCAGCCGCAGGTGGTGGGGGTATCAGCCCCAGCATTTT. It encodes CASSRRWWGYQPQHF.

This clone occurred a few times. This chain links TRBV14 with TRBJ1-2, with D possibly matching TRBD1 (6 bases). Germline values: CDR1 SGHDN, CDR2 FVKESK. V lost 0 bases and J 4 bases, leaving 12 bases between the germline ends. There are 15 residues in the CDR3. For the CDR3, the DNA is TGTGCCAGCAGCCAAGATCGGGGGGCCCGCTATGGCTACACCTTC. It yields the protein CASSQDRGARYGYTF.

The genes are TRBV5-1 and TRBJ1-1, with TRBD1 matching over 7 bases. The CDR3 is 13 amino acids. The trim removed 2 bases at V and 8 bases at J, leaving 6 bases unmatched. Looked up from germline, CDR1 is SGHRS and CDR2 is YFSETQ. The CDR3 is CASSLQGRGEAFF. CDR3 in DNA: TGCGCCAGCAGCTTACAGGGGAGAGGGGAAGCTTTCTTT.

Here the CDR3 DNA reads TGTGCCAGCAGTTTGGGAAGCGGGGCTTTCTTT. Its translation: CASSLGSGAFF. This chain connects TRBV28 to TRBJ1-1; D not resolved. V shed 3 bases and J shed 11 bases, with 10 bases lying between them. The length of the CDR3 is 11 residues. Germline V gene data show CDR1 as MDHEN and CDR2 as SYDVKM.

The CDR3 nucleotides read TGTGCCAGCAGAGGTTTCGGCAATCAGCCCCAGCATTTT. Translated: CASRGFGNQPQHF. The chain carries TRBV6-1 and TRBJ1-5, with D uncertain. Germline lookup yields CDR1 MNHNS and CDR2 SASEGT. The CDR3 has 13 amino acids. The V end was cut by 6 bases, the J end by 2 bases, with 8 bases between.

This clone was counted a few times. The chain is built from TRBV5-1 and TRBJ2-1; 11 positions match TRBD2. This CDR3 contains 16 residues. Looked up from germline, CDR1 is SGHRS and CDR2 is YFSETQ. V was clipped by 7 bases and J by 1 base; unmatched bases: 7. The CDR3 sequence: CASSASGRWSYNEQFF. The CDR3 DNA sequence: TGCGCCAGCTCTGCTAGCGGGAGGTGGTCCTACAATGAGCAGTTCTTC.

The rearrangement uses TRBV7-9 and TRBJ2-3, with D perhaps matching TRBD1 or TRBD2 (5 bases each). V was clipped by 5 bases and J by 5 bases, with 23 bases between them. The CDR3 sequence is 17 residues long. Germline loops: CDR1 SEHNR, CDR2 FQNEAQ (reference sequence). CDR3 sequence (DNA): TGTGCCAGCAGCCCCAGGGTGGAGCGGCTAGATGGAGATACGCAGTATTTT. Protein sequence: CASSPRVERLDGDTQYF.

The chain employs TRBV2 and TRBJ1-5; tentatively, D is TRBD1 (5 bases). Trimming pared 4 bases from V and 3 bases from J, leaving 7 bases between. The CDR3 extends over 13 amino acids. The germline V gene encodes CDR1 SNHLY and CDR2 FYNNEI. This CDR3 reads CASSAGTNQPQHF. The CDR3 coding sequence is TGTGCCAGCAGTGCTGGGACCAATCAGCCCCAGCATTTT. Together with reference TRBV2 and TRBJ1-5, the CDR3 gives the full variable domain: EPEVTQTPSHQVTQMGQEVILRCVPISNHLYFYWYRQILGQKVEFLVSFYNNEISEKSEIFDDQFSVERPDGSNFTLKIRSTKLEDSAMYFCASSAGTNQPQHFGDGTRLSIL.

The CDR3 DNA is TGTGCCAGCAGCAAATGGGACAGCAACACTGAAGCTTTCTTT. Translated, it gives CASSKWDSNTEAFF. The chain combines TRBV9 with TRBJ1-1, with TRBD1 matching 7 bases. The CDR3 length is 14 residues. J lost 2 bases, V lost 4 bases, and 5 bases had no gene match. Looked up from germline, CDR1 is SGDLS and CDR2 is YYNGEE.

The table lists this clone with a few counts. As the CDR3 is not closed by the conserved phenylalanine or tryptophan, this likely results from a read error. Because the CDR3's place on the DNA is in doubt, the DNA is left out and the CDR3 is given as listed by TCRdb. The CDR3 sequence: CATSRGSGVSI. This chain connects TRBV15 to TRBJ2-3; TRBD2, as called in the table, went unchecked against the DNA. Germline lookup yields CDR1 LNHNV and CDR2 YYDKDF (reference sequence). The CDR3 has 11 residues if both end residues are counted.

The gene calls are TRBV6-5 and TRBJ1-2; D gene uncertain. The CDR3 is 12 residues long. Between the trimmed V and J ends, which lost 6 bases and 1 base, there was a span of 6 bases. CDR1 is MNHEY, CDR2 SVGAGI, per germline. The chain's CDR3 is CASSRNNYGYTF. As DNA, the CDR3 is TGTGCCAGCAGCCGGAATAACTATGGCTACACCTTC.

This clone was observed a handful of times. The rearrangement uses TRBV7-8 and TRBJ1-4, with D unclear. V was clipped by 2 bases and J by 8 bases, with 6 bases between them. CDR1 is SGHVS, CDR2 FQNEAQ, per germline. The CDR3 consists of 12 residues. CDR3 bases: TGTGCCAGCAGCTTACCCTGGGAAAAACTGTTTTTT. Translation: CASSLPWEKLFF.

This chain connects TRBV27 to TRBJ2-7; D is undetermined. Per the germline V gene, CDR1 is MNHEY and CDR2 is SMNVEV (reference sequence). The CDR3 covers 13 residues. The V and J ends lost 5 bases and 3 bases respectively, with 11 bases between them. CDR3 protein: CASSPLFHYEQYF. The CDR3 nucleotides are TGTGCCAGCAGTCCATTGTTCCACTACGAGCAGTACTTC.

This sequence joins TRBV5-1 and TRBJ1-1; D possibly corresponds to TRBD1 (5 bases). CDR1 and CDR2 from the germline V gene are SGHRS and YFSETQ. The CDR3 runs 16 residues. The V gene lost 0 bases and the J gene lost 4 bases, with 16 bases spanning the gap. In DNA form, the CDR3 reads TGCGCCAGCAGCTTGGCACTCTCCAGGGTAACCACTGAAGCTTTCTTT. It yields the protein CASSLALSRVTTEAFF. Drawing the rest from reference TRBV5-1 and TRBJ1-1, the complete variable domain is KAGVTQTPRYLIKTRGQQVTLSCSPISGHRSVSWYQQTPGQGLQFLFEYFSETQRNKGNFPGRFSGRQFSNSRSEMNVSTLELGDSALYLCASSLALSRVTTEAFFGQGTRLTVV.

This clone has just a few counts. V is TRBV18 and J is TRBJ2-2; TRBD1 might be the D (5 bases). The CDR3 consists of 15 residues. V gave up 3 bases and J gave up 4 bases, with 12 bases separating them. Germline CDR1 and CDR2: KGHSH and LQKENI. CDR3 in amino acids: CASSPRDDSTGELFF. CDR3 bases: TGTGCCAGCTCACCCCGCGATGACAGCACCGGGGAGCTGTTTTTT.

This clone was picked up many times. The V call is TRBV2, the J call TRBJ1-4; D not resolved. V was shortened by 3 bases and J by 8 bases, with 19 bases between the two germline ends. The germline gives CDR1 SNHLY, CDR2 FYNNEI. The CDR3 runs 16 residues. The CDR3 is CASSEEKVTRVEKLFF. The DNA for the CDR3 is TGTGCCAGCAGTGAGGAGAAGGTGACTAGGGTGGAAAAACTGTTTTTT. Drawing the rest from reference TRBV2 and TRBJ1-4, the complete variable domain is EPEVTQTPSHQVTQMGQEVILRCVPISNHLYFYWYRQILGQKVEFLVSFYNNEISEKSEIFDDQFSVERPDGSNFTLKIRSTKLEDSAMYFCASSEEKVTRVEKLFFGSGTQLSVL.